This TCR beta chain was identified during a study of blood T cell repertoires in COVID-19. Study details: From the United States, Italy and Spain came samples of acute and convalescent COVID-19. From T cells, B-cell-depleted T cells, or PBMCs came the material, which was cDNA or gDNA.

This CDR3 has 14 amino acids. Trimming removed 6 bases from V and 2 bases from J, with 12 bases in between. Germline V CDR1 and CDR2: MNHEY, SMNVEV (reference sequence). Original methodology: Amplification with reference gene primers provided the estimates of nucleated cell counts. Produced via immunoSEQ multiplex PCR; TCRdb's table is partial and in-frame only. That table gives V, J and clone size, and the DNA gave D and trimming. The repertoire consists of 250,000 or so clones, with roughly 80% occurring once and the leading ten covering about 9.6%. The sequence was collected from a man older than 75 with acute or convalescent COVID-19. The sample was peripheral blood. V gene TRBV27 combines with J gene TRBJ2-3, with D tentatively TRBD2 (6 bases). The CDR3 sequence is CASRAGIPTDTQYF. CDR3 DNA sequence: TGTGCCAGCAGGGCGGGGATCCCCACAGATACGCAGTATTTT.